The following is a TCR beta chain sequence with its context. No antigen is known for it. The sample is drawn from a study of cytomegalovirus exposure and HLA in healthy donors. The PCR ran on 60 Vbeta and 13 Jbeta primers. Data came from immunoSEQ multiplex PCR; TCRdb stores just in-frame clones and leaves some out. Of 95,000 to 110,000 clones detected, approximately 79% appear once; the ten largest clones hold roughly 2%. Findings and caveats of the study: There were a few CMV-associated chains whose specificity for CMV antigens was confirmed in vitro. In a later analysis, common viral pathogens appeared linked to several of the most significant clusters.

Germline V gives CDR1 SGHAT, CDR2 FQNNGV. This CDR3 is 15 amino acids long. The V and J ends lost 2 bases and 5 bases, in that order; junction bases with no gene match: 6. The V gene is TRBV11-2, the J gene TRBJ2-3; 8 nucleotides align to TRBD2. Sequencing was performed on PBMCs. This sequence was found in a man aged 18-30 years in good health and CMV-seronegative. The CDR3 DNA reads TGTGCCAGCAGCTTATTCGGGGGGGCGGGAGATACGCAGTATTTT. Encoded protein: CASSLFGGAGDTQYF.